These 5 T cell receptor beta chains were sequenced from one sample in a study of blood T cell repertoires in COVID-19. Sequencing used immunoSEQ multiplex PCR; TCRdb keeps in-frame clones, though not all of them. The table shows about 57,000 clones, with around 82% occurring only once. Sequencing was done on a sample of peripheral blood. Receptors were obtained from a woman older than 75 with acute or convalescent COVID-19.

The chain has TRBV27 and TRBJ1-6; D unresolved. There are 16 residues in the CDR3. Trimming left V 3 bases short and J 7 bases short, with 16 bases between. Germline V gene data show CDR1 as MNHEY and CDR2 as SMNVEV (reference sequence). CDR3 nucleotides: TGTGCCAGCAGTTTGGTCCGCCAAATCGGGAATTCACCCCTCCACTTT. Protein sequence: CASSLVRQIGNSPLHF.

The chain employs TRBV20-1 and TRBJ2-7, with D perhaps TRBD2 (7 bases). Deletions cut 3 bases from V and 5 bases from J, with 17 bases between. The CDR3 spans 14 residues. Germline values: CDR1 DFQATT, CDR2 SNEGSKA (reference sequence). The CDR3: CSASRGGVFHEQYF. CDR3 in DNA: TGCAGTGCTAGTAGGGGGGGCGTATTCCACGAGCAGTACTTC.

The V call is TRBV19, the J call TRBJ1-6, with D tentatively TRBD1 (5 bases). Per germline, CDR1 LNHDA and CDR2 SQIVND (reference sequence). The V and J ends lost 6 bases and 3 bases respectively, with 12 bases between them. The CDR3 runs to 15 residues. CDR3 nucleotides: TGTGCCAGTAGGATACGGGGGGACTATAATTCACCCCTCCACTTT. Translating it yields CASRIRGDYNSPLHF.

The chain carries TRBV28 and TRBJ2-3; D ambiguous. Looked up from germline, CDR1 is MDHEN and CDR2 is SYDVKM. This CDR3 is built from 13 residues. V dropped 7 bases and J dropped 11 bases, with 19 bases sitting between them. CDR3 DNA sequence: TGTGCCAGCACCCTCTTAGGTAGCTTTGAGCAGTATTTT. It encodes CASTLLGSFEQYF.

The genes are TRBV4-1 and TRBJ1-5; no reliable D call. Germline CDR1 is MGHRA and CDR2 is YSYEKL. V dropped 0 bases and J dropped 9 bases, with 12 bases sitting between them. The CDR3 length is 14 residues. DNA for the CDR3: TGCGCCAGCAGCCAAGACAGAGGGCTGTGGCCCCAGCATTTT. Protein sequence: CASSQDRGLWPQHF.